Following are 23 T cell receptor beta chains from one sample sequenced in a study of blood T cell repertoires in COVID-19. The protocol was immunoSEQ multiplex PCR, while the TCRdb copy is restricted to in-frame clones and leaves out a portion. Of roughly 180,000 clones in the sample, 70% to 90% were seen once. The specimen was peripheral blood. Every receptor here comes from a man aged 40-50 years who had recovered from COVID-19.

The rearrangement links TRBV28 to TRBJ1-5; 11 nucleotides line up with TRBD1. CDR1 and CDR2 from the germline V gene are MDHEN and SYDVKM. This CDR3 spans 15 amino acids. V lost 3 bases to trimming and J lost 15 bases; unmatched junction nucleotides: 13. CDR3 in amino acids: CASSFISDRGLPLHF. The CDR3 coding sequence is TGTGCCAGCAGTTTTATATCGGACAGGGGGCTCCCCTTGCATTTT.

The chain joins TRBV2 to TRBJ2-1, with 10 bases aligning to TRBD1. The junction had 6 bases not matched to a gene; V was cut back by 6 bases and J by 4 bases. The length of the CDR3 is 15 residues. Germline V gene data show CDR1 as SNHLY and CDR2 as FYNNEI. The CDR3 reads CASRGPGQGYNEQFF. CDR3 nucleotides: TGTGCCAGCAGGGGCCCGGGACAGGGGTACAATGAGCAGTTCTTC.

For the CDR3, the DNA is TGTGCCAGCAGCTTGGTGGGAGGGGGCTACGAGCAGTACTTC. This sequence encodes CASSLVGGGYEQYF. The chain links TRBV5-8 to TRBJ2-7; TRBD2 might be the D (7 bases). Germline lookup yields CDR1 SGHTS and CDR2 YDEGEE. The length of the CDR3 is 14 residues. Trimming pared 0 bases from V and 3 bases from J, leaving 10 bases between.

V is TRBV5-1 and J is TRBJ2-7; TRBD2 aligns across 9 bases. With 5 bases clipped from V and 0 bases from J, the junction kept 0 bases outside the gene matches. This CDR3 has 13 amino acids. Germline V gives CDR1 SGHRS, CDR2 YFSETQ. The CDR3 DNA is TGCGCCAGCAGGGGACTAGCCTCCTACGAGCAGTACTTC. This sequence encodes CASRGLASYEQYF.

This clone was seen many times. This rearrangement joins TRBV2 to TRBJ2-3; D perhaps matches TRBD2 (5 bases). V shed 3 bases and J shed 2 bases, with 12 bases lying between them. The germline gives CDR1 SNHLY, CDR2 FYNNEI. There are 15 residues in the CDR3. The CDR3 sequence: CASSDQTGYTDTQYF. CDR3 coding DNA: TGTGCCAGCAGTGATCAGACGGGATACACAGATACGCAGTATTTT.

This clone has just one count. The chain links TRBV4-3 to TRBJ1-6, with D unresolved. The CDR3 is 14 amino acids. CDR1 LGHNA and CDR2 YSLEER come from the germline V gene. Trimming took 3 bases from V and 8 from J, leaving 11 bases between them. This CDR3 reads CASSQIEGDSPLHF. Here the CDR3 DNA reads TGCGCCAGCAGCCAGATCGAGGGTGATTCACCCCTCCACTTT.

The genes are TRBV14 and TRBJ2-7; 8 bases fit TRBD1. The germline V gene encodes CDR1 SGHDN and CDR2 FVKESK. This CDR3 comprises 16 residues. V shed 1 base and J 9 bases; nucleotides not matched to a gene: 14. The CDR3 DNA reads as TGTGCCAGCAGCCAAGTACAGGGGACAGGAGGGTTTTGGCAGTACTTC. Its protein is CASSQVQGTGGFWQYF.

The CDR3 loop is CASSSRTGQTGELFF. DNA for the CDR3: TGTGCCAGCAGCTCGCGGACAGGGCAGACCGGGGAGCTGTTTTTT. The chain has TRBV9 and TRBJ2-2, with TRBD1 matching 8 bases. Germline trimming cut 4 bases from V and 5 bases from J; bases unmatched to any gene: 7. Germline CDR1 is SGDLS and CDR2 is YYNGEE. CDR3 length: 15 amino acids. Combining the CDR3 with reference TRBV9 and TRBJ2-2 gives the whole variable domain DSGVTQTPKHLITATGQRVTLRCSPRSGDLSVYWYQQSLDQGLQFLIQYYNGEERAKGNILERFSAQQFPDLHSELNLSSLELGDSALYFCASSSRTGQTGELFFGEGSRLTVL.

J is TRBJ2-1 and V is TRBV6-6, with 8 bases fitting TRBD2. From germline, CDR1 is MNHNY and CDR2 SVGAGI (reference sequence). V lost 5 bases, J lost 1 base, and 16 bases stayed unmatched. This CDR3 region has 19 residues. CDR3 in amino acids: CASSPRGVGAGVSYNEQFF. The CDR3 DNA follows: TGTGCCAGCAGTCCCCGGGGGGTCGGAGCGGGGGTATCCTACAATGAGCAGTTCTTC.

The chain combines TRBV7-2 with TRBJ2-1, with D perhaps TRBD1 (5 bases). Germline lookup yields CDR1 SGHTA and CDR2 FQGNSA. The length of the CDR3 is 15 residues. V shed 1 base and J shed 0 bases, with 7 bases lying between them. The chain's CDR3 is CASSLVGASYNEQFF. The CDR3 coding sequence is TGTGCCAGCAGCTTAGTTGGGGCCTCCTACAATGAGCAGTTCTTC.

The rearrangement uses TRBV4-3 and TRBJ2-2; TRBD2 matches 7 bases. The trim removed 3 bases at V and 1 base at J, leaving 5 bases unmatched. Looked up from germline, CDR1 is LGHNA and CDR2 is YSLEER. The CDR3 has 16 amino acids. The CDR3 DNA follows: TGCGCCAGCAGCCATACCGGGACTAAGAACACCGGGGAGCTGTTTTTT. This codes for CASSHTGTKNTGELFF.

This chain joins TRBV28 and TRBJ2-1; 8 bases are shared with TRBD1. V lost 8 bases, J lost 13 bases, and 13 bases stayed unmatched. The CDR3 contains 13 residues. Germline-derived CDR1 and CDR2 are MDHEN and SYDVKM. The CDR3 protein is CASRDRHSSPQFF. The DNA of the CDR3 is TGTGCCAGCCGGGACAGGCACTCTTCCCCCCAGTTCTTC.

Concerning this clone itself: Other DNA sequences from this sample encode an identical CDR3 as well. The chain is built from TRBV6-2 or TRBV6-3 and TRBJ2-7, with a possible D match to TRBD1 (6 bases). V lost 6 bases to trimming and J lost 3 bases, with 9 bases between them. Germline V gives CDR1 MNHEY, CDR2 SVGEGT. CDR3 length: 12 amino acids. DNA for the CDR3: TGTGCCAGCAGCCTACAGGGCTACGAGCAGTACTTC. This translates into CASSLQGYEQYF.

This clone has more than one count but fewer than ten. V is TRBV19 and J is TRBJ1-5, with TRBD1 as a possible D gene (6 bases). Germline lookup yields CDR1 LNHDA and CDR2 SQIVND (reference sequence). V shed 4 bases and J shed 1 base, with 11 bases lying between them. CDR3 length: 15 amino acids. CDR3 DNA sequence: TGTGCCAGTAGTACCTACCAGGGGAGCAATCAGCCCCAGCATTTT. The encoded protein is CASSTYQGSNQPQHF.

The chain carries TRBV11-3 and TRBJ2-5; 9 nucleotides match TRBD2. J gave up 2 bases and V 5 bases, and 0 bases lay outside the gene matches. Germline loops: CDR1 SGHNT, CDR2 YENEEA. This CDR3 spans 13 amino acids. CDR3 in DNA: TGTGCCAGCAGCACTAGCGGGCAAGAGACCCAGTACTTC. Its protein product is CASSTSGQETQYF.

The genes are TRBV27 and TRBJ2-7; a weak D match, TRBD2 (5 bases). Trimming pared 5 bases from V and 3 bases from J, leaving 14 bases between. The CDR3 contains 14 residues. Germline lookup yields CDR1 MNHEY and CDR2 SMNVEV (reference sequence). For the CDR3, the DNA is TGTGCCAGCAGTAAGGGAGACACGCACTACGAGCAGTACTTC. Its translation: CASSKGDTHYEQYF.

V and J are TRBV19 and TRBJ2-1; TRBD1 is a possible D gene (5 bases). V lost 3 bases to trimming and J lost 6 bases, with 12 bases between them. CDR3 size: 14 residues. Per the germline V gene, CDR1 is LNHDA and CDR2 is SQIVND (reference sequence). CDR3 sequence: CASSMGPVLNEQFF. DNA for the CDR3: TGTGCCAGTAGTATGGGGCCAGTCCTCAATGAGCAGTTCTTC.

This clone was counted once. Sequence at one end of the junction differs from germline and may be a read error. V and J are TRBV27 and TRBJ1-2, with no clear D. The length of the CDR3 is 14 residues. Germline V lookup: CDR1 MNHEY, CDR2 SMNVEV (reference sequence). This CDR3 is CATSSDTDGDGYTF. The CDR3 region has the DNA TGTGCCACCAGTTCAGACACCGACGGGGATGGCTACACCTTC.

The V and J genes are TRBV27 and TRBJ2-1, with TRBD1 matching over 7 bases. The V gene end was trimmed by 3 bases and the J gene end by 10 bases; junction bases not matched to a gene: 3. Germline V gene sequence: CDR1 MNHEY, CDR2 SMNVEV (reference sequence). This CDR3 is built from 12 residues. This CDR3 is CASSLTGREQFF. CDR3 in DNA: TGTGCCAGCAGTTTGACAGGGCGGGAGCAGTTCTTC.

This chain connects TRBV9 to TRBJ2-7; tentative D call: TRBD2 (5 bases). This CDR3 has 15 amino acids. The germline V gene has CDR1 SGDLS and CDR2 YYNGEE. Trimming shortened V by 0 bases and J by 2 bases, and 12 bases separated the two germline ends. CDR3 nucleotides: TGTGCCAGCAGCGTAGATCCGGGGTTTCCCTACGAGCAGTACTTC. Its protein product is CASSVDPGFPYEQYF.

This clone was counted a few times. The chain employs TRBV11-2 and TRBJ2-4, with D possibly TRBD1 on 6 matching bases. The CDR3 has 17 residues. Germline CDR1 reads SGHAT; CDR2 reads FQNNGV. V dropped 0 bases and J dropped 9 bases, with 21 bases sitting between them. CDR3 sequence (DNA): TGTGCCAGCAGCTTAGACCCACCCGCCTACAGGGCGGCCATTCAGTACTTC. Translated, it gives CASSLDPPAYRAAIQYF.

The V call is TRBV11-3, the J call TRBJ2-1; D uncertain. V was pared by 2 bases and J by 6 bases, with 8 bases between. Germline CDR1 SGHNT, CDR2 YENEEA. The CDR3 is made up of 13 amino acids. The CDR3 DNA follows: TGTGCCAGCAGCTTAAACTATCTCAATGAGCAGTTCTTC. It translates to CASSLNYLNEQFF.

The rearrangement joins TRBV9 to TRBJ2-1; 9 nucleotides align to TRBD1. The ends lost 4 bases at V and 9 bases at J; junction bases unmatched: 14. This CDR3 has 16 residues. CDR1 is SGDLS, CDR2 YYNGEE, per germline. CDR3 sequence: CASSKPRDRDRSEQFF. The DNA for the CDR3 is TGTGCCAGCAGCAAACCTCGGGACAGGGATAGAAGTGAGCAGTTCTTC.